The clone carrying this T cell receptor beta chain came up once. These data come from a study of blood T cell repertoires in COVID-19. Libraries were prepared by immunoSEQ multiplex PCR; TCRdb keeps only in-frame clonotypes and omits some of them. The table has over 90,000 clones, 70% to 90% seen once; the top ten hold approximately 3.1%. V lost 2 bases and J 4 bases, leaving 12 bases between the germline ends. Germline-derived CDR1 and CDR2 are MRHNA and SNTAGT. There are 16 residues in the CDR3. Sequencing used peripheral blood. This sequence joins TRBV6-4 and TRBJ2-6, with a possible D match to TRBD2 (6 bases). This sequence originates from a man in his forties or fifties in a cohort sampled during active COVID-19. The CDR3 sequence is CASSDLPAGGANVLTF. CDR3 nucleotide sequence: TGTGCCAGCAGTGACCTCCCCGCGGGGGGGGCCAACGTCCTGACTTTC.